The present T cell receptor beta chain was sequenced within a study of shared clonotypes between healthy human individuals (TCRdb year 2020). General notes on the study: Two women and a few men aged 18 to 49 years were included in the cohort. For each donor, CD4 naive and CD4 memory were each run on three plates, CD8 naive on two plates, and CD8 memory on one plate. Different laboratories and diverse techniques were used to prepare libraries and sequence TCR repertoires, to increase sequencing depth and limit assay-specific biases. Each donor's leukapheresis produced roughly between roughly 0.85 and 10 billion PBMCs. To estimate repertoire size and how much clonotypes are shared between individuals, the study performed deep sequencing of blood TCR repertoires from 4 to 6 healthy adults. The paper's findings and limits, for the study overall: Even with the large sequencing depth, rarefaction of the sorted-subset datasets indicated that sequencing was incomplete. Based on pairwise subsampling, the degree of clonotype sharing among donors was expected to be affected by sequencing depth. The small number of donors limited the genetic and exposure-history diversity represented. Compared with non-shared clonotypes, clonotypes shared by all four sorted-subset donors had higher generation probabilities. Naive subsets generally had larger estimated clonotype richness than memory subsets. Sampling was restricted to blood, and TCR repertoires in tissue are likely to differ from TCR repertoires in blood. Roughly 5.2% of naive CD4, approximately 3.7% of naive CD8, approximately 2% of memory CD4, and roughly 0.4% of memory CD8 clonotypes were shared across several donors.

TCR CDR3 regions were amplified from genomic DNA by multiplex PCR using the deep immunoSEQ assay. For each cell subset, the extracted genomic DNA was distributed evenly across all wells of several immunoSEQ 96-well plates, and each plate served as one replicate. Each replicate PCR for sorted subsets received about 220 ng genomic DNA, equal to roughly 33,000 T cell genomes. The purified libraries were quantified using a Qubit 3.0 fluorometer, sized with a Bioanalyzer 2100, and then quantified again using the KAPA Library Quantification kit. Each immunoSEQ 96-well plate was sequenced on its own single-read 150-cycle Illumina NextSeq 550 flow cell. The source study handled its data this way. Because only junctional sequences without quality scores were contained in the immunoSEQ output, filtering matching that applied to full-length reads could not be performed. To assign V/J genes and CDR3, sequences were annotated against IMGT germline references using PyIR, a Python wrapper for IgBLAST v1.9. Any read was removed if the V/J assignment was weak (E-value above 1e-6), the CDR3 was missing, or the read contained stop codons, out-of-frame junctions, or ambiguous translated residues. V3J clonotypes were defined as sequences sharing an identical inferred V gene, J gene, and CDR3 amino acid sequence. To compute the percentage overlap between repertoires, the number of shared unique clonotypes was divided by the size of the smaller repertoire. Richness of each repertoire was evaluated using RTK rarefaction, the Chao1 estimator, and Recon v2.1 estimates of unobserved clonotypes. Generation probabilities were computed with OLGA for all TCRbeta clonotypes obtained by the gDNA method from several donors. This immuneACCESS table, as held by TCRdb, lists in-frame sequences with V and J called but not all clones. Of the missing ones, under half trace to an unresolved V gene in checked studies; the others have no known cause. V, J and clone size are taken as reported in that table, and D and trimming were inferred from the DNA itself. Present in this sample are about 1.1 million clones, roughly 80% of which were seen just once. 0.89% of the sample goes to the ten largest clones.

On this clone: Its binding antigen is unknown. No base quality information exists; no much larger clone differs at one position.

Healthy HIV-negative adults with no recently reported acute infections or vaccinations were included as donors. Every donor was a Caucasian adult living in Nashville, Tennessee, USA. CD4+ T cells were enriched by magnetic negative selection, after which naive cells were positively selected on CD45RA and the negative fraction was taken as the memory subset. Blood was collected by leukapheresis, and PBMCs were isolated by Ficoll-Histopaque density gradient centrifugation and then cryopreserved in liquid nitrogen vapor phase. Analytical flow cytometry was used to check the purity and quantity of every magnetically sorted T cell population. From each sorted fraction, genomic DNA was isolated and quantified by UV absorbance on a Nanodrop 2000c. V drops 5 bases and J drops 6 bases, leaving 13 bases in between. In the germline V gene, CDR1 corresponds to MNHEY and CDR2 to SVGAGI. Counted from cysteine to phenylalanine, this CDR3 has 14 amino acids. Just CDR3 DNA is preserved here, 42 bases in frame from base 1.

Recombination linked TRBV6-5 to TRBJ2-2, and TRBD1 may be the D gene, going by 6 matching bases. The source of this sequence is a man aged 18 to 29 in good health. Some clones in this sample may be carry-over from other donors' samples. Sequencing used memory CD4+ T cells from PBMCs. What the cell subset or site label conveys for this sample: CD45RA-negative fraction. The bases read TGTGCCAGCAGTCCTACAGGGTGGCCCGGGGAGCTGTTTTTT. Its protein product is CASSPTGWPGELFF.